This T cell receptor (beta chain) was identified during a study of OX40 agonist ivuxolimab in advanced cancers. The table came from immunoSEQ multiplex PCR; TCRdb's copy has only in-frame clones and leaves some out. The sample consists of under 70,000 clones, roughly 80% of them appearing once. The V gene lost 4 bases and the J gene lost 0 bases, with 7 bases spanning the gap. The CDR3 spans 15 residues. Germline loops: CDR1 MDHEN, CDR2 SYDVKM. The rearrangement joins TRBV28 to TRBJ2-6; D remains unclear. The input for sequencing was CD4+ or CD8+ T cells sorted from blood, taken in a trial of the OX40 agonist ivuxolimab. The receptor was derived from an adult with an advanced solid tumor such as melanoma, head and neck, liver or kidney cancer. CDR3 in DNA: TGTGCCAGCAGTTCCGCCGTCTCTGGGGCCAACGTCCTGACTTTC. This codes for CASSSAVSGANVLTF. Full variable domain (missing parts from reference TRBV28 and TRBJ2-6): DVKVTQSSRYLVKRTGEKVFLECVQDMDHENMFWYRQDPGLGLRLIYFSYDVKMKEKGDIPEGYSVSREKKERFSLILESASTNQTSMYLCASSSAVSGANVLTFGAGSRLTVL.